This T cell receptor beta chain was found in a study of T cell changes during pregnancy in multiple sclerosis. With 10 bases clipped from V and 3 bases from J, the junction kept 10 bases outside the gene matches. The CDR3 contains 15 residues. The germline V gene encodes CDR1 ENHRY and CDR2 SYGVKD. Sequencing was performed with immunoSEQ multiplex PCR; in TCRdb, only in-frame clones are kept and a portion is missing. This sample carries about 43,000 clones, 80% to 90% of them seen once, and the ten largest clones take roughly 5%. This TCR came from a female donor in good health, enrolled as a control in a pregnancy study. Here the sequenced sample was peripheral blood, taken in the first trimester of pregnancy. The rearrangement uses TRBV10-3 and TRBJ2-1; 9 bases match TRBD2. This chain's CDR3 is CATLPQAGGYNEQFF. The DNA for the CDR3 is TGTGCCACTCTACCTCAAGCGGGGGGCTACAATGAGCAGTTCTTC.